The present TCR beta chain was sequenced within a study of T cells in tuberculosis (dated by TCRdb to between 2018 and 2020). Regarding the study in general: To characterize T cells specific for the mycobacterial lipid antigen glucose monomycolate (GMM), the study used CD1B tetramers together with high-throughput TCR immunosequencing. With under twelve people per group, a South African clinical cohort compared IGRA-negative adolescents, IGRA-positive adolescents with latent tuberculosis, and adults with active tuberculosis. Active tuberculosis patient PBMC were archived before or within 7 days of starting standard anti-tuberculosis treatment. Study-wide conclusions, independent of this receptor: Clinical samples were selected based on which cryopreserved specimens were available, and the active tuberculosis cases were adults whereas the controls were adolescents. A classifier using the diverse GMM-specific repertoire reached 85% to 90% accuracy (AUROC approximately 0.9), compared with approximately 70% accuracy using GEM motif frequencies. Shorter CDR3-alpha lengths in active tuberculosis patients partly drove the smaller NN-distances, and the TCR-beta difference was not statistically significant. Smaller mean NN-distances to GMM-specific TCRs were observed in active tuberculosis TCR-alpha repertoires than in IGRA-negative controls, suggesting clonal expansion of GMM-specific TCRs.

Explained via the paper, the time point label denotes: new active TB diagnosis, blood taken before or within 7 days of starting treatment. The patients with active tuberculosis were newly diagnosed, HIV-seronegative South African adults aged 18 years or older. Confirmation of active tuberculosis was based on positive sputum smear microscopy and/or a positive M. tuberculosis culture. Immunosequencing was performed on unsorted cryopreserved PBMC, with about 100,000 T cells per clinical donor covered on average. For this clone: The specificity of this receptor is unknown. The record has no base qualities; no much larger clone is one base away.

The immunoSEQ multiplex PCR assay was used to generate TCR libraries, with TCR-beta and/or TCR-alpha/delta assays applied to each sample. The amplified TCR libraries were sequenced using the Illumina high-throughput platform. Processing in the source paper ran as follows. Clustering and dimensionality reduction were performed using pairwise TCRdist distances among GMM-specific receptors from ex vivo sorted or in vitro expanded T cells. The score assigned to each clinical repertoire was mean NN-distance, meaning the average TCRdist to the nearest 10% of tetramer-positive reference sequences. GEM TCR motif frequency was calculated as the fraction of unique TCRs that matched known GEM sequences in V/J usage and CDR3 length. Active tuberculosis was classified by linear discriminant analysis with leave-one-out cross-validation, implemented in scikit-learn. Sourced from immuneACCESS, this table was stored by TCRdb with only in-frame sequences that have V and J called. A share of the clones is absent; for the studies checked, an unresolved V gene accounts for under half, and the remainder has no known explanation. The V and J calls and clone size are taken from that table; D and trimming were inferred from the DNA. Counted in this sample were about 40,000 clones; roughly 94% of them appeared once. The ten biggest clones cover around 4.7% of the sample.

Sequences were derived from PBMCs, sampled at tuberculosis diagnosis. The sequence was obtained from an adult with tuberculosis.

CDR3 protein: CASSQLAGGTTDTQYF. The base sequence is TGTGCCAGCAGTCAACTAGCGGGGGGGACCACAGATACGCAGTATTTT. The chain is encoded by TRBV11-2 joined to TRBJ2-3, with 13 central nucleotides matching TRBD2. Based on the germline V gene, the CDR1 and CDR2 sequences are SGHAT and FQNNGV. Trimmed from V: 6 bases; trimmed from J: 2 bases; junction bases lacking a gene match: 5. The cysteine opens and the phenylalanine closes a CDR3 of 16 amino acids. Only CDR3 DNA remains: 48 bases, in frame from the first base.